This T cell receptor beta chain was profiled in a study of blood T cell repertoires in COVID-19. Measured with immunoSEQ multiplex PCR; TCRdb has only the in-frame clones, and not every one. The profile shows 350,000 or so clones, about 90% of them singletons. The length of the CDR3 is 14 residues. Trimming left V 3 bases short and J 3 bases short, with 11 bases between. Germline lookup yields CDR1 LNHDA and CDR2 SQIVND (reference sequence). The specimen sequenced was PBMCs or T cells enriched from blood (not recorded which). This clonotype was obtained from a woman between 25 and 40 years old who had been exposed to COVID-19. The chain employs TRBV19 and TRBJ1-1; D is unresolved. CDR3 sequence (DNA): TGTGCCAGTAGTATCCGCGGATGGGACACTGAAGCTTTCTTT. It yields the protein CASSIRGWDTEAFF. Using reference TRBV19 and TRBJ1-1 for the parts outside the CDR3, the full variable domain is DGGITQSPKYLFRKEGQNVTLSCEQNLNHDAMYWYRQDPGQGLRLIYYSQIVNDFQKGDIAEGYSVSREKKESFPLTVTSAQKNPTAFYLCASSIRGWDTEAFFGQGTRLTVV.